These 7 T cell receptor beta chains originate from one sample sequenced in a study of graft-versus-host responses after intestinal transplantation. TCRdb keeps only in-frame clones here, not all; method: immunoSEQ multiplex PCR. The table records about 24,000 clones, approximately 85% of them present only once. The input for sequencing was PBMCs, taken roughly 68 weeks after intestinal transplant. These receptors were taken from a human patient who received an intestinal transplant, so some T cells may come from the graft donor.

This clone came up a few times. The V call is TRBV5-4, the J call TRBJ2-7; D assignment may be TRBD1 or TRBD2 (5 bases each). Trimming took 1 base from V and 3 from J, leaving 11 bases between them. Germline loops: CDR1 SGHNT, CDR2 YYREEE (reference sequence). The CDR3 loop spans 14 amino acids. The CDR3 nucleotides read TGTGCCAGCAGCTTGAAGAGGGGAGACTACGAGCAGTACTTC. It translates to CASSLKRGDYEQYF. Full variable domain (outside the CDR3, taken from reference TRBV5-4 and TRBJ2-7): ETGVTQSPTHLIKTRGQQVTLRCSSQSGHNTVSWYQQALGQGPQFIFQYYREEENGRGNFPPRFSGLQFPNYSSELNVNALELDDSALYLCASSLKRGDYEQYFGPGTRLTVT.

The CDR3 DNA sequence: TGTGCCAGCAGTTTAACTAGCGGGAGTGAAGATACGCAGTATTTT. This codes for CASSLTSGSEDTQYF. This chain links TRBV28 with TRBJ2-3; 11 nucleotides match TRBD2. Germline loops: CDR1 MDHEN, CDR2 SYDVKM. The CDR3 covers 15 residues. J was trimmed by 5 bases and V by 2 bases; bases with no gene match: 3.

This CDR3 is CASSYDGGTEAFF. The CDR3 DNA reads as TGTGCCAGCAGTTACGATGGTGGCACTGAAGCTTTCTTT. The V gene is TRBV6-5, the J gene TRBJ1-1; D is unclear. The CDR3 has 13 amino acids. With 2 bases removed from V and 4 bases from J, the gap between germline ends came to 8 bases. Germline V lookup: CDR1 MNHEY, CDR2 SVGAGI.

This sequence joins TRBV28 and TRBJ2-2; D is possibly TRBD2 (6 bases). CDR1 is MDHEN and CDR2 is SYDVKM in the germline V gene. The CDR3 has 20 residues. Trimming shortened V by 3 bases and J by 1 base, and 24 bases separated the two germline ends. The CDR3 nucleotides read TGTGCCAGCAGTTTTTTCCCAGGGCGAAGCCGGACTAAGAACACCGGGGAGCTGTTTTTT. Translating gives CASSFFPGRSRTKNTGELFF. Full variable domain (remainder filled in from reference TRBV28 and TRBJ2-2): DVKVTQSSRYLVKRTGEKVFLECVQDMDHENMFWYRQDPGLGLRLIYFSYDVKMKEKGDIPEGYSVSREKKERFSLILESASTNQTSMYLCASSFFPGRSRTKNTGELFFGEGSRLTVL.

The CDR3: CASSLGQAVQGAFF. CDR3 in DNA: TGTGCCAGCAGTTTAGGGCAGGCCGTACAGGGAGCTTTCTTT. J is TRBJ1-1 and V is TRBV28; D perhaps matches TRBD1 (6 bases). The CDR3 contains 14 residues. Germline CDR1 is MDHEN and CDR2 is SYDVKM. Deletions cut 2 bases from V and 10 bases from J, with 17 bases between.

V usage is TRBV6-6 and J usage is TRBJ1-5, with D perhaps matching TRBD1 (5 bases). The CDR3 covers 14 residues. Germline CDR1 MNHNY, CDR2 SVGAGI (reference sequence). V dropped 6 bases and J dropped 0 bases, with 9 bases sitting between them. CDR3 sequence (DNA): TGTGCCAGCAGGAGAACAGGTAGCAATCAGCCCCAGCATTTT. Protein product: CASRRTGSNQPQHF.

The CDR3 coding sequence is TGTGCCAGCAGTTCGGTCCGGTGGGACACTGAAGCTTTCTTT. This sequence encodes CASSSVRWDTEAFF. The chain is built from TRBV6-5 and TRBJ1-1; D not resolved. V was pared by 4 bases and J by 3 bases, with 12 bases between. The length of the CDR3 is 14 residues. Germline CDR1 and CDR2: MNHEY and SVGAGI.